This is a list of T cell receptor beta chains from one sample in a study of cytomegalovirus exposure and HLA in healthy donors. Measured with immunoSEQ multiplex PCR; TCRdb has only the in-frame clones, and not every one. Counted here are 150,000 to 200,000 clones, roughly 85% occurring once; the ten biggest clones make up about 2.3%. Sequenced material: PBMCs. These receptors were taken from a woman aged 45-60 years in good health and CMV-seronegative. Each CDR3 is given with its conserved first and last residue. The order of the fields is clone size, D gene, V gene, J gene, CDR3 protein, CDR3 DNA. The D gene is left open where the match is weak. Size values are once, few and many counts, or a class for expanded clones, and some rows have none.

>few|TRBD1|TRBV28|TRBJ2-6
CAAKTGGTGANVLTF
TGTGCCGCGAAGACAGGGGGAACTGGGGCCAACGTCCTGACTTTC
>NA|NA|TRBV5-4|TRBJ2-1
CASSRDFSYNEQFF
TGTGCCAGCAGCCGGGACTTCTCCTACAATGAGCAGTTCTTC
>NA|TRBD1|TRBV5-1|TRBJ1-3
CASSFGQGAGDTIYF
TGCGCCAGCAGCTTTGGGCAGGGGGCAGGAGACACCATATATTTT
>few|NA|TRBV19|TRBJ2-1
CASSERLAQGNEQFF
TGTGCCAGTAGTGAGCGACTGGCTCAGGGCAATGAGCAGTTCTTC
>NA|NA|TRBV6-4|TRBJ2-3
CASSEQGLDTQYF
TGTGCCAGCAGTGAACAGGGATTAGATACGCAGTATTTT
>once|NA|TRBV9|TRBJ2-3
CASSFEAREDTQYF
TGTGCCAGCAGCTTCGAGGCACGTGAGGATACGCAGTATTTT
>NA|NA|TRBV15|TRBJ2-5
CATSRGGRAGETQYF
TGTGCCACCTCCCGAGGGGGCCGGGCGGGGGAGACCCAGTACTTC
>NA|TRBD2|TRBV5-1|TRBJ2-2
CASSLQLAGLTGELFF
TGCGCCAGCAGCCTACAACTAGCGGGACTCACCGGGGAGCTGTTTTTT
>once|NA|TRBV15|TRBJ1-4
CATSRDRGKEKLFF
TGTGCCACCAGCAGAGACAGGGGAAAAGAAAAACTGTTTTTT
>NA|TRBD1|TRBV5-5|TRBJ1-1
CASSSTGTGVTEAFF
TGTGCCAGCAGCAGCACCGGGACAGGGGTCACTGAAGCTTTCTTT